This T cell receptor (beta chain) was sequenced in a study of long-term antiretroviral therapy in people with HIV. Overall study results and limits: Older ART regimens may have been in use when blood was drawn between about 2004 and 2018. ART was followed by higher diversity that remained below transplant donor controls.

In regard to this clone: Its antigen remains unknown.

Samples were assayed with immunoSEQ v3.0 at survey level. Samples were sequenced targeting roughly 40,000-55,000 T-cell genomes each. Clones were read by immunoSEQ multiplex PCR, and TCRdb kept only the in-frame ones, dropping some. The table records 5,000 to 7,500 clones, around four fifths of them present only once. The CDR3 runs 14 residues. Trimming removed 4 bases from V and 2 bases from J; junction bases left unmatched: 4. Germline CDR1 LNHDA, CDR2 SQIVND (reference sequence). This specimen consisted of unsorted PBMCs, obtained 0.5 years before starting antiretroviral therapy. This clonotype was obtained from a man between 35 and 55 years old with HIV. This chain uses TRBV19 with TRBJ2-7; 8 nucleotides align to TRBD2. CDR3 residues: CASSRRTSPYEQYF. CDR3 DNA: TGTGCCAGTAGTAGAAGGACTAGCCCCTACGAGCAGTACTTC.